This T cell receptor beta chain is from a study of cytomegalovirus exposure and HLA in healthy donors. Study-wide findings and caveats: Being productive about 87% or about 30% of the time was typical of most TCR beta V segments in an earlier analysis.

The PCR employed 60 Vbeta primers together with 13 Jbeta primers. The assay was immunoSEQ multiplex PCR, and TCRdb's table has in-frame clones only and misses some. The sample has 90,000 to 120,000 clones, roughly 82% seen once. In regard to this clone: Its target is unknown.

Looked up from germline, CDR1 is SGHTA and CDR2 is FQGNSA. There are 16 residues in the CDR3. Trimming at V came to 6 bases and at J to 5 bases, leaving 15 bases not matched to a gene. The V call is TRBV7-2, the J call TRBJ2-5; TRBD1 matches at 7 bases. The TCR sequence derives from a man under 40 in good health and CMV-seropositive. The specimen was PBMCs. Here the CDR3 reads CASRMSSRGRRETQYF. CDR3 nucleotide sequence: TGTGCCAGCAGAATGTCCTCAAGGGGGCGCCGGGAGACCCAGTACTTC. Together with reference TRBV7-2 and TRBJ2-5, the CDR3 gives the full variable domain: GAGVSQSPSNKVTEKGKDVELRCDPISGHTALYWYRQSLGQGLEFLIYFQGNSAPDKSGLPSDRFSAERTGGSVSTLTIQRTQQEDSAVYLCASRMSSRGRRETQYFGPGTRLLVL.